This T cell receptor beta chain was recorded in a study of response to subunit inactivated influenza vaccine. The CDR3 totals 14 residues. Germline V CDR1 and CDR2: MGHDK, SYGVNS. The V end lost 1 base, the J end lost 8 bases, and 14 bases lay between the germline ends. TCRdb independently ran MiXCR on the RT-PCR reads; one entry per CDR3 protein. The repertoire holds about 830,000 distinct CDR3 sequences, with around a sixth as singletons. The gene calls are TRBV25-1 and TRBJ1-2; a possible D gene is TRBD1 (5 bases). The sequence was collected from a man aged 50-59 years who received an inactivated influenza vaccine. Material: PBMCs from blood, obtained 4 to 6 days after vaccination. The CDR3 DNA is TGTGCCAGCAGTGAATCCCCCCAGGGACGGGGCTACACCTTC. This sequence encodes CASSESPQGRGYTF.